The T cell receptor beta chain described here comes from a study of cytomegalovirus exposure and HLA in healthy donors. For the study at large: Falling in the Caucasian-associated ancestry cluster were 80% to 90% of 398 genotyped donors.

The PCR made use of 60 Vbeta and 13 Jbeta primers. Sequencing was performed with immunoSEQ multiplex PCR; in TCRdb, only in-frame clones are kept and a portion is missing. The profile shows about 260,000 clones, roughly 86% of them singletons. Donors had nominal health at sampling but likely had unrecorded immune exposures. CDR1 is SGHNT and CDR2 is YYREEE in the germline V gene (reference sequence). The CDR3 consists of 15 residues. V shed 3 bases, J shed 0 bases, and the junction held 4 bases outside the gene matches. Notes on this clone: What it binds is unknown.

Study observations and caveats: What a later analysis showed was that several of the most significant clusters appeared linked to common viral pathogens. Generally TCR sequences proved uncommon, though certain public TCRs appeared in numerous donors.

The J gene is TRBJ2-7, the V gene TRBV5-4, with 9 bases identical to TRBD1. The receptor's source is a woman aged 40 to 49 in good health and CMV-seropositive. The specimen sequenced was PBMCs. For the CDR3, the DNA is TGTGCCAGCAGCTCCCCGGGACAGGGCTCCTACGAGCAGTACTTC. This gives the protein CASSSPGQGSYEQYF.